The present TCR beta chain was sequenced within a study of CD8+CD57+ T cells in acquired aplastic anemia. Profiling that covered TCR beta VDJ and CDR3 relied on genomic DNA as its template. Via MiXCR, TCRdb re-called the reads, giving one row per CDR3 protein. The sample contains about 68,000 distinct CDR3 sequences, roughly half of which appear only once. Per germline, CDR1 SGHAT and CDR2 FQNNGV. V lost 0 bases to trimming and J lost 2 bases; unmatched junction nucleotides: 3. The CDR3 consists of 17 residues. This clonotype was counted at least ten times. The V call is TRBV11-2, the J call TRBJ2-3, with TRBD1 matching over 12 bases. Sequenced: sorted CD4+, CD8+, or CD8+CD57+ T cells (not recorded which) from PBMCs. This receptor was taken from a human donor in good health, serving as a control. The CDR3 DNA reads as TGTGCCAGCAGCTTAGAAGGGACAGGGGGCATCACAGATACGCAGTATTTT. It codes for CASSLEGTGGITDTQYF.